Below, one TCR beta chain is given with its context. The data originate from a study of blood T cell repertoires in COVID-19. Study summary: PBMCs, B-cell-depleted T cells, or T cells provided the cDNA or gDNA that made up the material.

The germline V gene encodes CDR1 LNHDA and CDR2 SQIVND (reference sequence). This CDR3 region has 14 residues. V lost 5 bases to trimming and J lost 2 bases, with 10 bases between them. In the original analysis: Scientists estimated how many nucleated cells there were by amplifying reference gene primers. Only in-frame clones appear in the TCRdb table, and some are missing; sequencing was by immunoSEQ multiplex PCR. V and J calls plus clone size are reproduced from that table; the DNA served to infer D and trimming. The repertoire has 200,000 to 250,000 clones, around nine tenths of them found once; the top ten carry around 3.7%. The study drew participants aged about 18 to 89 years from 20 to 30 US areas. Categorization into cohorts depended on clinical history that participants reported.

The chain joins TRBV19 to TRBJ1-3; D remains unclear. This TCR was sampled from a woman in her 30s who had been exposed to COVID-19. The source material was PBMCs or T cells enriched from blood (not recorded which). CDR3 amino acids: CASSFPGPGNTIYF. The CDR3 bases are TGTGCCAGTAGTTTCCCGGGTCCTGGAAACACCATATATTTT.